The 30 T cell receptor beta chains reported below all come from one sample, sequenced in a study of cytomegalovirus exposure and HLA in healthy donors. Using immunoSEQ multiplex PCR, the repertoire was profiled, and TCRdb retains in-frame clones only, with some absent. The sample yields around 150,000 clones, approximately 86% seen once. Sequencing input: PBMCs. These receptors were collected from a woman between 18 and 29 years old in good health and CMV-seropositive.

V usage is TRBV5-1 and J usage is TRBJ2-1, with 10 nucleotides matching TRBD2. V shed 4 bases, J shed 9 bases, and the junction held 10 bases outside the gene matches. Per germline, CDR1 SGHRS and CDR2 YFSETQ. The CDR3 totals 15 residues. CDR3 sequence reads: CASSPSGSRLSEQFF. The CDR3 coding sequence is TGCGCCAGCAGCCCTAGCGGGAGTAGATTGAGTGAGCAGTTCTTC.

The sample holds one count of this clone. V is TRBV27 and J is TRBJ1-2; TRBD1 is a possible D gene (5 bases). CDR1 is MNHEY, CDR2 SMNVEV, per germline (reference sequence). CDR3 length equals 14 residues. Deletions cut 5 bases from V and 4 bases from J, with 14 bases between. The CDR3 coding sequence is TGTGCCAGCAGTATCCGATTCGGGGGCTATGGCTACACCTTC. Translation: CASSIRFGGYGYTF.

DNA of the CDR3: TGTGCCAGCAGCTTGGGCGGGACTCACTCCTACGAGCAGTACTTC. This encodes CASSLGGTHSYEQYF. This chain links TRBV5-4 with TRBJ2-7; possible D gene TRBD2, 6 bases. Per germline, CDR1 SGHNT and CDR2 YYREEE (reference sequence). The CDR3 has 15 residues. V was pared by 0 bases and J by 0 bases, with 10 bases between.

The CDR3, as DNA: TGTGCCAGCAGGCCAAGGGGAAATACGCAGTATTTT. It is translated as CASRPRGNTQYF. The chain uses TRBV6-5 and TRBJ2-3, with D possibly TRBD1 on 5 matching bases. The CDR3 loop spans 12 amino acids. CDR1 and CDR2 (germline): MNHEY, SVGAGI. V lost 6 bases, J lost 7 bases, and 11 bases lay in between.

The V call is TRBV10-3, the J call TRBJ2-3; 9 bases fit TRBD1. Germline values: CDR1 ENHRY, CDR2 SYGVKD. The CDR3 is 15 residues long. The V gene end was trimmed by 2 bases and the J gene end by 4 bases; junction bases not matched to a gene: 4. As DNA, the CDR3 is TGTGCCATCAGTGAGGGGGACAGGGATGCAGATACGCAGTATTTT. Amino acids: CAISEGDRDADTQYF.

This clone was picked up a small number of times. This chain joins TRBV5-1 and TRBJ1-1; 7 bases line up with TRBD1. The CDR3 length is 15 residues. CDR1 is SGHRS, CDR2 YFSETQ, per germline. V was pared by 0 bases and J by 0 bases, with 2 bases of the junction left unmatched. The DNA for the CDR3 is TGCGCCAGCAGCTTGGCGGACAGGTTGAACACTGAAGCTTTCTTT. It encodes CASSLADRLNTEAFF.

The chain combines TRBV29-1 with TRBJ1-2; D unresolved. CDR3 length: 13 amino acids. V dropped 6 bases and J dropped 3 bases, with 14 bases sitting between them. The V gene's germline CDR1 is SQVTM and CDR2 ANQGSEA. The chain's CDR3 is CSVLTGVDYGYTF. CDR3 DNA: TGCAGCGTCCTAACCGGGGTAGACTATGGCTACACCTTC.

This clone showed up just once. This sequence joins TRBV9 and TRBJ2-2, with a tentative D call TRBD1 (5 bases). CDR3 length: 15 amino acids. Germline V gene sequence: CDR1 SGDLS, CDR2 YYNGEE. Trimming removed 2 bases from V and 2 bases from J, with 10 bases in between. CDR3 sequence reads: CASSVTGQNTGELFF. CDR3 coding DNA: TGTGCCAGCAGCGTTACTGGACAAAACACCGGGGAGCTGTTTTTT.

The chain recombines TRBV6-1 with TRBJ1-3; D unresolved. Germline CDR1 is MNHNS and CDR2 is SASEGT. Trimming left V 3 bases short and J 8 bases short, with 17 bases between. This CDR3 comprises 15 residues. The CDR3 nucleotides are TGTGCCAGCAGTGACCGAACACCTGGAGCGGACACCATATATTTT. It translates to CASSDRTPGADTIYF.

The chain has TRBV28 and TRBJ2-1, with 13 bases aligning to TRBD2. CDR1 and CDR2 (germline): MDHEN, SYDVKM. This CDR3 region has 14 residues. V shed 6 bases and J 7 bases; nucleotides not matched to a gene: 3. CDR3 protein: CASRGLAGKNEQFF. CDR3 nucleotide sequence: TGTGCCAGCAGGGGACTAGCGGGAAAGAATGAGCAGTTCTTC.

The chain uses TRBV4-3 and TRBJ2-3, with 10 nucleotides matching TRBD2. The CDR3 spans 20 residues. With V trimmed by 0 bases and J by 0 bases, 12 bases remained unmatched. Germline CDR1 is LGHNA and CDR2 is YSLEER. This CDR3 is CASSQDPVAGGLTSTDTQYF. As DNA, the CDR3 is TGCGCCAGCAGCCAAGATCCGGTAGCGGGGGGTCTTACTAGCACAGATACGCAGTATTTT.

The chain couples TRBV19 to TRBJ2-7; 7 positions match TRBD1. The CDR3 sequence is 12 residues long. Trimming cost V 5 bases and J 9 bases; bases outside gene matches: 7. In germline, CDR1 is LNHDA, CDR2 SQIVND (reference sequence). CDR3 protein: CASSYGQDRQYF. The CDR3 DNA is TGTGCCAGTAGTTACGGACAGGACAGGCAGTACTTC.

The chain has TRBV7-8 and TRBJ2-7; D remains ambiguous. Germline CDR1 SGHVS, CDR2 FQNEAQ. V was trimmed by 6 bases and J by 2 bases, leaving 8 bases between them. The CDR3 is 12 amino acids. The CDR3: CASSSTPYEQYF. CDR3 nucleotides: TGTGCCAGCAGTTCTACCCCCTACGAGCAGTACTTC. The full variable domain, rest sourced from reference TRBV7-8 and TRBJ2-7, is GAGVSQSPRYKVAKRGQDVALRCDPISGHVSLFWYQQALGQGPEFLTYFQNEAQLDKSGLPSDRFFAERPEGSVSTLKIQRTQQEDSAVYLCASSSTPYEQYFGPGTRLTVT.

This clone has just a few counts. The CDR3 spells CASSDSSGNTIYF. CDR3 DNA: TGTGCCAGTAGCGACAGCTCTGGAAACACCATATATTTT. The V call is TRBV19, the J call TRBJ1-3, with D maybe TRBD1 (5 bases). This CDR3 spans 13 amino acids. Germline CDR1 and CDR2: LNHDA and SQIVND (reference sequence). V lost 6 bases and J lost 0, with 6 bases in between. Looking up the rest from reference TRBV19 and TRBJ1-3 gives the full variable domain: DGGITQSPKYLFRKEGQNVTLSCEQNLNHDAMYWYRQDPGQGLRLIYYSQIVNDFQKGDIAEGYSVSREKKESFPLTVTSAQKNPTAFYLCASSDSSGNTIYFGEGSWLTVV.

The chain has TRBV10-3 and TRBJ1-2; D possibly corresponds to TRBD1 (5 bases). V was clipped by 8 bases and J by 3 bases, with 19 bases between them. CDR3 length equals 15 residues. CDR1 ENHRY and CDR2 SYGVKD come from the germline V gene. In DNA form, the CDR3 reads TGTGCCATCCGAGATTGGGGGGGTAGCGACTATGGCTACACCTTC. Translating gives CAIRDWGGSDYGYTF.

The genes are TRBV28 and TRBJ2-1; D is unclear. The CDR3 is 11 amino acids. Germline values: CDR1 MDHEN, CDR2 SYDVKM. Trimming left V 5 bases short and J 4 bases short, with 3 bases between. The chain's CDR3 is CASSLYNEQFF. As DNA, the CDR3 is TGTGCCAGCAGTCTATACAATGAGCAGTTCTTC.

The chain links TRBV30 to TRBJ1-1, with D perhaps matching TRBD1 (6 bases). The CDR3 spans 12 residues. Between the trimmed V and J ends, which lost 8 bases and 4 bases, there was a span of 14 bases. Germline V gene sequence: CDR1 GTSNPN, CDR2 SVGIG (reference sequence). CDR3 in amino acids: CAGGGWGTEAFF. The CDR3 bases are TGTGCCGGGGGGGGCTGGGGCACTGAAGCTTTCTTT.

V usage is TRBV11-2 and J usage is TRBJ1-2; TRBD1 matches 12 bases. The trim removed 8 bases at V and 2 bases at J, leaving 6 bases unmatched. CDR1 and CDR2 from the germline V gene are SGHAT and FQNNGV. The CDR3 contains 15 residues. The chain's CDR3 is CASSGGQGANYGYTF. In DNA form, the CDR3 reads TGTGCCAGCTCAGGGGGACAGGGGGCGAACTATGGCTACACCTTC.

This chain links TRBV14 with TRBJ2-1; TRBD1 agrees at 8 bases. The junction had 3 bases not matched to a gene; V was cut back by 5 bases and J by 15 bases. The CDR3 runs to 10 residues. Germline V gene data show CDR1 as SGHDN and CDR2 as FVKESK. CDR3 in amino acids: CASSGDRPFF. CDR3 DNA sequence: TGTGCCAGCAGCGGGGACAGGCCGTTCTTC.

J is TRBJ2-2 and V is TRBV5-1; the match to TRBD2 covers 10 bases. Germline V lookup: CDR1 SGHRS, CDR2 YFSETQ. This CDR3 is 16 amino acids long. The V and J ends lost 4 bases and 1 base, in that order; junction bases with no gene match: 4. In nucleotides, the CDR3 is TGCGCCAGCAGCATGAGCGGGAGGGGGAACACCGGGGAGCTGTTTTTT. Amino acids: CASSMSGRGNTGELFF.

V usage is TRBV28 and J usage is TRBJ1-6, with no clear D. Germline values: CDR1 MDHEN, CDR2 SYDVKM. This CDR3 contains 15 residues. Trimming cost V 4 bases and J 6 bases, with 13 bases left between them. Here the CDR3 DNA reads TGTGCCAGCAGTTCCCCCTCGGGAGGTAATTCACCCCTCCACTTT. Translating it yields CASSSPSGGNSPLHF.

The CDR3 here is CASSLNRQSNTEAFF. The CDR3 bases are TGTGCCAGCAGCCTGAACCGACAGTCGAACACTGAAGCTTTCTTT. This chain uses TRBV7-2 with TRBJ1-1; the D gene is possibly TRBD1 (5 bases). V lost 5 bases to trimming and J lost 1 base, with 14 bases between them. In germline, CDR1 is SGHTA, CDR2 FQGNSA. CDR3 size: 15 residues.

V is TRBV28 and J is TRBJ1-2, with a weak D call TRBD1 (5 bases). The V and J ends lost 5 bases and 6 bases respectively, with 13 bases between them. The CDR3 extends over 13 amino acids. Germline values: CDR1 MDHEN, CDR2 SYDVKM. Here the CDR3 DNA reads TGTGCCAGCAGTCCGCAGGGCCGAAATGGCTACACCTTC. The encoded protein is CASSPQGRNGYTF.

The V gene is TRBV7-3, the J gene TRBJ2-5; a weak D match, TRBD1 (6 bases). The CDR3 loop spans 15 amino acids. The germline CDR1 and CDR2 sequences are SGHTA and FQGTGA. V dropped 1 base and J dropped 5 bases, with 14 bases sitting between them. The CDR3 sequence is CASSLNLGGVETQYF. Here the CDR3 DNA reads TGTGCCAGCAGCTTAAATCTTGGGGGCGTGGAGACCCAGTACTTC.

The chain links TRBV28 to TRBJ1-5; D gene unclear. In germline, CDR1 is MDHEN, CDR2 SYDVKM. The CDR3 is made up of 11 amino acids. Trimming shortened V by 7 bases and J by 12 bases, and 13 bases separated the two germline ends. CDR3: CASNTRGRQHF. CDR3 DNA: TGTGCCAGCAATACTCGAGGGCGCCAGCATTTT.

The sample holds a few counts of this clone. The chain combines TRBV7-8 with TRBJ1-5; D is unresolved. This CDR3 has 12 amino acids. The V end lost 0 bases, the J end lost 15 bases, and 12 bases lay between the germline ends. Per germline, CDR1 SGHVS and CDR2 FQNEAQ. CDR3 amino acids: CASSLAEDRMHF. The CDR3 bases are TGTGCCAGCAGCTTAGCGGAGGACCGTATGCATTTT.

This chain connects TRBV5-4 to TRBJ2-5, with D tentatively TRBD1 (6 bases). This CDR3 comprises 15 residues. Per germline, CDR1 SGHNT and CDR2 YYREEE (reference sequence). The V and J ends lost 4 bases and 1 base respectively, with 14 bases between them. CDR3 bases: TGTGCCAGCAGCCGCCAGGGGATAGGCCAAGAGACCCAGTACTTC. Amino acids: CASSRQGIGQETQYF.

This clone was counted once. The V gene is TRBV27, the J gene TRBJ1-2; no firm D call. Trimming shortened V by 3 bases and J by 8 bases, and 10 bases separated the two germline ends. The germline CDR1 and CDR2 sequences are MNHEY and SMNVEV (reference sequence). The CDR3 spans 12 residues. The CDR3 reads CASSFDLRGYTF. The CDR3 DNA reads as TGTGCCAGCAGTTTTGACCTGCGGGGCTACACCTTC.

This clone has just one count. The chain uses TRBV6-1 and TRBJ2-7, with 11 bases lining up with TRBD2. Germline loops: CDR1 MNHNS, CDR2 SASEGT. Unmatched junction bases numbered 8, after V lost 5 bases and J lost 5 bases. This CDR3 is built from 15 residues. CDR3: CASSKEPGLADEQYF. In DNA form, the CDR3 reads TGTGCCAGCAGTAAAGAACCGGGACTAGCGGACGAGCAGTACTTC.

The rearrangement links TRBV19 to TRBJ2-1; no clear D gene. Trimming took 5 bases from V and 3 from J, leaving 2 bases between them. This CDR3 has 11 residues. Germline CDR1 reads LNHDA; CDR2 reads SQIVND (reference sequence). In DNA, the CDR3 is TGTGCCAGTAGTCGCTACAATGAGCAGTTCTTC. Translation: CASSRYNEQFF.